The text below deals with one T cell receptor beta chain. As yet, its antigen is unknown. The CDR3 sequence is 17 residues long. V shed 4 bases and J 1 base; nucleotides not matched to a gene: 11. Per the germline V gene, CDR1 is MGHRA and CDR2 is YSYEKL. The data stem from a study of shared clonotypes between healthy human individuals. Across the study: A couple of female and a few male donors aged 18 to 49 were enrolled.

Study observations and caveats: Non-shared clonotypes had lower generation probabilities than those shared by all four donors.

The protocol was immunoSEQ multiplex PCR, while the TCRdb copy is restricted to in-frame clones and leaves out a portion. The repertoire holds millions of clones, with around 96% as singletons. Naive CD8 cells lacked CD45RO, underwent positive selection for CCR7 and left out terminally differentiated effector memory CD45RA+ cells. The chain combines TRBV4-1 with TRBJ1-1; 8 positions match TRBD1. The sequencing input was naive CD8+ T cells sorted from blood. This TCR was sampled from a man between 18 and 35 years old in good health. The CDR3 loop is CASSPPRTGWGNTEAFF. The CDR3 coding sequence is TGCGCCAGCAGCCCGCCCCGGACAGGGTGGGGGAACACTGAAGCTTTCTTT.